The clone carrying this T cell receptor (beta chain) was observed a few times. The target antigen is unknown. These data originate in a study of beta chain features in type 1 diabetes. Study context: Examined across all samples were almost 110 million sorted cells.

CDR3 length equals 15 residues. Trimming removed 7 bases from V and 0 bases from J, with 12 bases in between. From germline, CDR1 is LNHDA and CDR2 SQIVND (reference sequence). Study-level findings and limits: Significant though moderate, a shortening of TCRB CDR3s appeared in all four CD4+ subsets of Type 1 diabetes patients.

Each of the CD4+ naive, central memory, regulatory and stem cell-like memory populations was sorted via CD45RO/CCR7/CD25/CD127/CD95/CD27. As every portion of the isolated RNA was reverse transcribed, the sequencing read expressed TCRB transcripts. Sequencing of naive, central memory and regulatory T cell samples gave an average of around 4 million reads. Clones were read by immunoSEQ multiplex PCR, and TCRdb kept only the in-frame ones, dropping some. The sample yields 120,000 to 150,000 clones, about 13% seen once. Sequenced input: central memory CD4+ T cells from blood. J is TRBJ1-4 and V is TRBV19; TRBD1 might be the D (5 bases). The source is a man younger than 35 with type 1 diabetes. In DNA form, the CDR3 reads TGTGCCAGTACCAGCCAGGGAGCAACTAATGAAAAACTGTTTTTT. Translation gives CASTSQGATNEKLFF.